The 12 T cell receptor beta chains listed next were all sequenced from one sample in a study of human T cells and chemical hapten exposure. Each CDR3 protein is one row after TCRdb ran MiXCR on the RACE reads. The repertoire holds some 300,000 distinct CDR3 sequences, with approximately 5% as singletons. Described time point: pre-sensitization, week 0. The treatment: therapeutic diphenylcyclopropenone sensitization with weekly scalp DPC. The material was whole blood, obtained in connection with sensitization to the hapten diphenylcyclopropenone (DPC). The receptors originated from a young woman with alopecia areata. Some clones in this sample may be carry-over from other donors' samples.

This clonotype was observed at least ten times. The chain employs TRBV9 and TRBJ2-6, with 8 bases lining up with TRBD1. The CDR3 loop spans 17 amino acids. The germline V gene has CDR1 SGDLS and CDR2 YYNGEE. The trim removed 6 bases at V and 2 bases at J, leaving 10 bases unmatched. This CDR3 is CASTSQGVVTGANVLTF. CDR3 sequence (DNA): TGTGCCAGCACGTCACAGGGGGTTGTAACTGGGGCCAACGTCCTGACTTTC.

The J gene is TRBJ1-2, the V gene TRBV25-1; D unclear. This CDR3 is 13 amino acids long. V was shortened by 2 bases and J by 4 bases, with 8 bases between the two germline ends. Germline lookup yields CDR1 MGHDK and CDR2 SYGVNS. The CDR3: CASSEPKSYGYTF. The DNA of the CDR3 is TGTGCCAGCAGTGAACCCAAGAGCTATGGCTACACCTTC.

This clonotype has a handful of counts. This chain joins TRBV11-2 and TRBJ2-5; D perhaps matches TRBD2 (5 bases). This CDR3 has 19 amino acids. Germline V gives CDR1 SGHAT, CDR2 FQNNGV. Trimming pared 5 bases from V and 2 bases from J, leaving 27 bases between. Here the CDR3 reads CASSPNIFREKSPQETQYF. In DNA, the CDR3 is TGTGCCAGCAGCCCGAACATATTCCGGGAAAAATCGCCTCAAGAGACCCAGTACTTC.

This clonotype showed up many times. This chain joins TRBV10-3 and TRBJ2-3; 10 bases are a match to TRBD1. V gave up 2 bases and J gave up 3 bases; unmatched junction bases: 11. This CDR3 region has 18 residues. Germline-derived CDR1 and CDR2 are ENHRY and SYGVKD. The CDR3 DNA follows: TGTGCCATCAGTGAGACAACTGGGACAGGGGTCGGAACAGATACGCAGTATTTT. Amino acids: CAISETTGTGVGTDTQYF.

This clonotype appeared many times. The chain combines TRBV4-1 with TRBJ2-5; 12 bases map to TRBD1. The ends lost 0 bases at V and 4 bases at J; junction bases unmatched: 3. Germline V gene data show CDR1 as MGHRA and CDR2 as YSYEKL. The CDR3 is 16 amino acids. The CDR3 DNA reads TGCGCCAGCAGCCAAGATTGGGACAGGGGGCGAGAGACCCAGTACTTC. Amino acid sequence: CASSQDWDRGRETQYF.

This clonotype was found a few times. CDR3: CASSLHIRGDREDGYTF. The CDR3 DNA is TGTGCCAGCAGTTTACATATTAGAGGGGACAGGGAGGATGGCTACACCTTC. This chain uses TRBV27 with TRBJ1-2, with 9 positions matching TRBD1. With V trimmed by 2 bases and J by 6 bases, 13 bases remained unmatched. Per the germline V gene, CDR1 is MNHEY and CDR2 is SMNVEV (reference sequence). This CDR3 has 17 amino acids.

In its sample, this clonotype was seen many times. The gene calls are TRBV6-6 and TRBJ2-6, with D perhaps TRBD1 (6 bases). V was pared by 5 bases and J by 0 bases, with 11 bases between. CDR1 is MNHNY and CDR2 is SVGAGI in the germline V gene (reference sequence). The CDR3 has 16 residues. The CDR3 DNA follows: TGTGCCAGCAGTCCGGGACAAATCTCTGGGGCCAACGTCCTGACTTTC. As protein: CASSPGQISGANVLTF.

This clonotype has a handful of counts. The CDR3 sequence is CASSYSEPGRLGNTIYF. The CDR3 DNA is TGTGCCAGCAGTTACTCGGAACCGGGTCGGTTAGGAAACACCATATATTTT. This rearrangement joins TRBV6-6 to TRBJ1-3; D unclear. Looked up from germline, CDR1 is MNHNY and CDR2 is SVGAGI (reference sequence). V dropped 0 bases and J dropped 4 bases, with 16 bases sitting between them. The length of the CDR3 is 17 residues.

There are many counts of this clonotype. The genes are TRBV10-3 and TRBJ2-7; 9 nucleotides align to TRBD2. Germline CDR1 reads ENHRY; CDR2 reads SYGVKD. The V gene end was trimmed by 7 bases and the J gene end by 3 bases; junction bases not matched to a gene: 4. The CDR3 is made up of 13 amino acids. CDR3 DNA: TGTGCCATCAAGAGTAGCGGGGGCTACGAGCAGTACTTC. This sequence encodes CAIKSSGGYEQYF.

Ten or more counts support this clonotype. The chain couples TRBV6-6 to TRBJ1-5; TRBD1 is a possible D gene (5 bases). This CDR3 spans 14 amino acids. Germline V gene lookup returns CDR1 MNHNY and CDR2 SVGAGI (reference sequence). Trimming left V 7 bases short and J 2 bases short, with 12 bases between. CDR3 region: CASKDNQGNQPQHF. CDR3 in DNA: TGTGCCAGCAAGGACAACCAGGGCAATCAGCCCCAGCATTTT.

This clonotype was counted a few times. The V call is TRBV28, the J call TRBJ2-5, with D perhaps matching TRBD1 (6 bases). Per germline, CDR1 MDHEN and CDR2 SYDVKM. This CDR3 has 19 amino acids. Between the trimmed V and J ends, which lost 4 bases and 0 bases, there was a span of 24 bases. In DNA form, the CDR3 reads TGTGCCAGCAGTTCTCAACACCTCCGGGGTCCAGGGGACCAAGAGACCCAGTACTTC. This gives the protein CASSSQHLRGPGDQETQYF.

Only a few counts were recorded for this clonotype. This chain joins TRBV11-3 and TRBJ2-3; possible D gene TRBD2, 6 bases. CDR3 length: 16 residues. Germline CDR1 is SGHNT and CDR2 is YENEEA. V was shortened by 5 bases and J by 0 bases, with 15 bases between the two germline ends. The DNA for the CDR3 is TGTGCCAGCAGCCCCGGGACTGAGACTAGCACAGATACGCAGTATTTT. It is translated as CASSPGTETSTDTQYF.